Below are 18 T cell receptor beta chains sequenced from a single sample in a study of early T cells in non-severe SARS-CoV-2 infection. TCRdb analysed the 5' RACE reads with MiXCR anew, one entry per CDR3 protein. Of tens of thousands of distinct CDR3 sequences listed, 5.6% were seen once; the top ten hold roughly 7%. Sequenced material: whole blood. The source of these receptors is an adult who was a healthcare worker with PCR-confirmed SARS-CoV-2 infection or an uninfected control (not recorded which).

This clonotype has at least ten counts. This sequence joins TRBV6-2 or TRBV6-3 and TRBJ2-1; possibly TRBD2 for D (6 bases). Germline V lookup: CDR1 MNHEY, CDR2 SVGEGT. V lost 2 bases to trimming and J lost 5 bases, with 13 bases between them. The CDR3 extends over 15 amino acids. CDR3 sequence reads: CASSYAGSIHNEQFF. The CDR3 nucleotides are TGTGCCAGCAGTTACGCGGGAAGTATCCACAATGAGCAGTTCTTC.

This clonotype was seen more than once but under ten times. CDR3 loop: CSASGVGQNTEAFF. CDR3 nucleotide sequence: TGCAGTGCTAGTGGCGTGGGACAGAACACTGAAGCTTTCTTT. The V call is TRBV20-1, the J call TRBJ1-1; the D gene is possibly TRBD1 (6 bases). The CDR3 is made up of 14 amino acids. Deletions cut 3 bases from V and 1 base from J, with 12 bases between. Germline loops: CDR1 DFQATT, CDR2 SNEGSKA (reference sequence).

This clonotype was seen more than once but under ten times. The chain couples TRBV27 to TRBJ2-3, with TRBD2 as a possible D gene (6 bases). This CDR3 spans 12 amino acids. Trimming pared 3 bases from V and 11 bases from J, leaving 12 bases between. CDR1 is MNHEY, CDR2 SMNVEV, per germline (reference sequence). This CDR3 reads CASSFSGVRQYF. The CDR3 nucleotides are TGTGCCAGCAGTTTTTCGGGGGTGAGGCAGTATTTT.

The rearrangement joins TRBV19 to TRBJ1-3; D ambiguous. The CDR3 spans 13 residues. The V gene lost 7 bases and the J gene lost 4 bases, with 11 bases spanning the gap. In germline, CDR1 is LNHDA, CDR2 SQIVND (reference sequence). The CDR3 loop is CASTVLGGNTIYF. CDR3 DNA: TGTGCCAGTACCGTCCTGGGGGGAAACACCATATATTTT.

This clonotype has just a few counts. The V gene is TRBV5-1, the J gene TRBJ2-3; weak D call: TRBD2 (6 bases). The CDR3 is made up of 17 amino acids. The V gene lost 4 bases and the J gene lost 2 bases, with 20 bases spanning the gap. CDR1 SGHRS and CDR2 YFSETQ come from the germline V gene. The CDR3 spells CASSPHGGYGYTDTQYF. CDR3 nucleotide sequence: TGCGCCAGCAGCCCCCACGGGGGTTACGGATACACAGATACGCAGTATTTT.

This clonotype occurred many times. The J gene is TRBJ2-7, the V gene TRBV12-3 or TRBV12-4; D is possibly TRBD2 (7 bases). This CDR3 spans 21 amino acids. V lost 3 bases, J lost 4 bases, and 34 bases lay in between. The CDR3 DNA reads TGTGCCAGCAGTTTCGTAACCCTTACCATTGGGGGGGGCCCATCCCGTTACGAGCAGTACTTC. This translates into CASSFVTLTIGGGPSRYEQYF.

The table lists this clonotype with many counts. The J gene is TRBJ2-7, the V gene TRBV9; D uncertain. Trimming removed 1 base from V and 3 bases from J, with 11 bases in between. From germline, CDR1 is SGDLS and CDR2 YYNGEE. The length of the CDR3 is 14 residues. CDR3 loop: CASSVTSSVYEQYF. The CDR3 nucleotides read TGTGCCAGCAGCGTAACGTCCAGCGTCTACGAGCAGTACTTC.

This clonotype was counted ten times or more. The chain combines TRBV29-1 with TRBJ2-5, with no clear D. The V and J ends lost 7 bases and 1 base respectively, with 13 bases between them. CDR3 size: 13 residues. The germline V gene encodes CDR1 SQVTM and CDR2 ANQGSEA. CDR3 sequence reads: CSGAGSSQETQYF. CDR3 bases: TGCAGCGGGGCAGGATCGTCCCAAGAGACCCAGTACTTC. Filled out from reference TRBV29-1 and TRBJ2-5, the complete variable domain reads SAVISQKPSRDICQRGTSLTIQCQVDSQVTMMFWYRQQPGQSLTLIATANQGSEATYESGFVIDKFPISRPNLTFSTLTVSNMSPEDSSIYLCSGAGSSQETQYFGPGTRLLVL.

This clonotype was seen a handful of times. V gene TRBV27 combines with J gene TRBJ2-7; maybe TRBD2 (7 bases). There are 14 residues in the CDR3. Per the germline V gene, CDR1 is MNHEY and CDR2 is SMNVEV (reference sequence). V was clipped by 8 bases and J by 2 bases, with 16 bases between them. The CDR3 nucleotides are TGTGCCAGCTTCGGAGGGGGGGGTACCTACGAGCAGTACTTC. Its translation: CASFGGGGTYEQYF.

This clonotype has ten or more counts. The DNA for the CDR3 is TGTGCCAGCAGCTTGAATTGGGACAGGGAGAAGTGGCGTCCCGGGGAGCTGTTTTTT. Translation gives CASSLNWDREKWRPGELFF. V and J are TRBV5-4 and TRBJ2-2; 9 bases align to TRBD1. J was trimmed by 6 bases and V by 1 base; bases with no gene match: 16. CDR3 length equals 19 residues. Germline loops: CDR1 SGHNT, CDR2 YYREEE (reference sequence).

This clonotype was observed many times. The gene calls are TRBV9 and TRBJ2-7, with TRBD2 matching 7 bases. V lost 0 bases, J lost 2 bases, and 11 bases stayed unmatched. The CDR3 spans 17 residues. Germline V lookup: CDR1 SGDLS, CDR2 YYNGEE. The CDR3 here is CASSVDASGAIPYEQYF. CDR3 sequence (DNA): TGTGCCAGCAGCGTAGATGCCAGCGGGGCGATCCCCTACGAGCAGTACTTC. Looking up the rest from reference TRBV9 and TRBJ2-7 gives the full variable domain: DSGVTQTPKHLITATGQRVTLRCSPRSGDLSVYWYQQSLDQGLQFLIQYYNGEERAKGNILERFSAQQFPDLHSELNLSSLELGDSALYFCASSVDASGAIPYEQYFGPGTRLTVT.

This clonotype was seen a handful of times. The V and J genes are TRBV30 and TRBJ1-3; D is unresolved. CDR1 and CDR2 from the germline V gene are GTSNPN and SVGIG (reference sequence). The CDR3 covers 14 residues. V was shortened by 4 bases and J by 1 base, with 11 bases between the two germline ends. CDR3 region: CAWTSFLSGNTIYF. CDR3 DNA sequence: TGTGCCTGGACCTCTTTCTTGTCTGGAAACACCATATATTTT.

V usage is TRBV20-1 and J usage is TRBJ2-7, with 9 bases lining up with TRBD2. The ends lost 6 bases at V and 0 bases at J; junction bases unmatched: 6. The CDR3 spans 14 residues. Germline CDR1 reads DFQATT; CDR2 reads SNEGSKA (reference sequence). CDR3 DNA sequence: TGCAGTGCGCAAGCGGGGGGTAACTCCTACGAGCAGTACTTC. Its protein product is CSAQAGGNSYEQYF.

This clonotype was detected many times. J is TRBJ1-2 and V is TRBV5-1, with D maybe TRBD1 (6 bases). This CDR3 is built from 16 residues. V lost 4 bases to trimming and J lost 4 bases, with 20 bases between them. CDR1 is SGHRS and CDR2 is YFSETQ in the germline V gene. The CDR3 DNA sequence: TGCGCCAGCAGCCCCGTCAGGGGCGTAATATCCTATGGCTACACCTTC. It yields the protein CASSPVRGVISYGYTF.

This clonotype came up many times. CDR3 loop: CASSQEARGELFF. CDR3 coding DNA: TGTGCCAGCAGCCAAGAAGCGCGAGGGGAGCTGTTTTTT. This chain links TRBV3-1 with TRBJ2-2; no clear D. Germline CDR1 reads LGHDT; CDR2 reads YNNKEL (reference sequence). Trimming pared 0 bases from V and 8 bases from J, leaving 7 bases between. This CDR3 comprises 13 residues.

The chain combines TRBV7-9 with TRBJ1-2, with TRBD1 matching over 7 bases. This CDR3 contains 14 residues. CDR1 is SEHNR, CDR2 FQNEAQ, per germline (reference sequence). Losses at the gene ends were 3 bases for V and 4 bases for J; bases not matched to a gene: 5. The CDR3 here is CASSLLGGGYGYTF. DNA for the CDR3: TGTGCCAGCAGCTTGCTAGGGGGCGGCTATGGCTACACCTTC.

This clonotype appeared many times. The gene calls are TRBV27 and TRBJ2-7, with 10 bases aligning to TRBD1. Germline assignment: CDR1 MNHEY and CDR2 SMNVEV (reference sequence). The CDR3 has 14 residues. The junction had 5 bases not matched to a gene; V was cut back by 6 bases and J by 3 bases. The CDR3 DNA is TGTGCCAGCAGAGGGACAGGGGTATACTACGAGCAGTACTTC. This codes for CASRGTGVYYEQYF.

This clonotype was counted many times. V is TRBV19 and J is TRBJ2-6, with 11 positions matching TRBD1. The CDR3 contains 17 residues. CDR1 LNHDA and CDR2 SQIVND come from the germline V gene (reference sequence). Losses at the gene ends were 6 bases for V and 3 bases for J; bases not matched to a gene: 7. The CDR3 reads CASRPRDRGNGANVLTF. As DNA, the CDR3 is TGTGCCAGTAGACCGAGGGACAGGGGGAATGGGGCCAACGTCCTGACTTTC.